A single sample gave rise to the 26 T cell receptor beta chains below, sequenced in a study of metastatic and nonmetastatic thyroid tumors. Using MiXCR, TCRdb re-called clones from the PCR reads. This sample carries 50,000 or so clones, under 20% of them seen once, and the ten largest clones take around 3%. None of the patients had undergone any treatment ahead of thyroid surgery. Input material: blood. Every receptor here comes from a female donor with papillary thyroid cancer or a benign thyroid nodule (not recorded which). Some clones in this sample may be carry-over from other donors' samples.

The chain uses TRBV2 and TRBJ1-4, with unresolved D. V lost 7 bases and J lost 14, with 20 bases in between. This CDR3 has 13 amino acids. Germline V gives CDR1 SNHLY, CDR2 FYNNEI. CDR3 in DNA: TGTGCCAGCATGGGGAGTTCCTTAGGTCTTCTGTTTTTT. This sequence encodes CASMGSSLGLLFF.

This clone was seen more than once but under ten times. CDR3 nucleotides: TGTGCCAGCAGTTCGGAGCCAGACAGGCTTAACTATGGCTACACCTTC. The encoded protein is CASSSEPDRLNYGYTF. The chain joins TRBV6-2 or TRBV6-3 to TRBJ1-2, with D maybe TRBD1 (6 bases). CDR1 and CDR2 from the germline V gene are MNHEY and SVGEGT. The V end was cut by 4 bases, the J end by 1 base, with 16 bases between. The CDR3 length is 16 residues.

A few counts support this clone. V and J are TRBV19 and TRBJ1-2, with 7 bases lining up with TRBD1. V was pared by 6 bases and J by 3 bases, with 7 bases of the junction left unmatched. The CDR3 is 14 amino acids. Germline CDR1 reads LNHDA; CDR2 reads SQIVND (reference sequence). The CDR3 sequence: CASRAQGLDYGYTF. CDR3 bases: TGTGCCAGTAGGGCACAGGGGTTGGACTATGGCTACACCTTC.

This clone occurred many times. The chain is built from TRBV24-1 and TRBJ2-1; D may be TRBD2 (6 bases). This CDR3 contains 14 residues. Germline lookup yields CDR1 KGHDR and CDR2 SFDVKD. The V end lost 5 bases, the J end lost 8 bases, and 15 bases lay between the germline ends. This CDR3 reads CATSGSGEVDEQFF. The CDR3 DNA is TGTGCCACCAGTGGCTCGGGGGAAGTTGATGAGCAGTTCTTC.

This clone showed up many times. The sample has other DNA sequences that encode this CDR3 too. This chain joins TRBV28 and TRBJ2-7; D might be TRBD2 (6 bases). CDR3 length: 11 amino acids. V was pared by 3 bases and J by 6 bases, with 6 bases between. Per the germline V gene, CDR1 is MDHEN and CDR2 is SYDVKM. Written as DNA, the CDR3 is TGTGCCAGCAGTTTGGAGGGCGAGCAGTACTTC. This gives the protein CASSLEGEQYF.

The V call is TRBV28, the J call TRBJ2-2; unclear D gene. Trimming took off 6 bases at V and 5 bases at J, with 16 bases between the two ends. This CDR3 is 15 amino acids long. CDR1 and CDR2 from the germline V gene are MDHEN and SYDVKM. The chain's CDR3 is CASSISVRGTGELFF. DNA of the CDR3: TGTGCCAGCAGCATAAGCGTGAGAGGTACCGGGGAGCTGTTTTTT.

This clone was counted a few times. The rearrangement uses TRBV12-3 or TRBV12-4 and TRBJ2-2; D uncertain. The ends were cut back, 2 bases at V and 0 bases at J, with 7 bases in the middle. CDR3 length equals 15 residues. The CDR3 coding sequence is TGTGCCAGCAGTTTACGGGCTTCGAACACCGGGGAGCTGTTTTTT. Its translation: CASSLRASNTGELFF.

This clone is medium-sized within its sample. The DNA for the CDR3 is TGTGCCAGCAGTAGAGGAGGAACGGGAAACACCATATATTTT. It encodes CASSRGGTGNTIYF. The chain carries TRBV28 and TRBJ1-3; D gene uncertain. This CDR3 is 14 amino acids long. V was cut by 5 bases and J by 4 bases, with 12 bases left in between. Germline lookup yields CDR1 MDHEN and CDR2 SYDVKM.

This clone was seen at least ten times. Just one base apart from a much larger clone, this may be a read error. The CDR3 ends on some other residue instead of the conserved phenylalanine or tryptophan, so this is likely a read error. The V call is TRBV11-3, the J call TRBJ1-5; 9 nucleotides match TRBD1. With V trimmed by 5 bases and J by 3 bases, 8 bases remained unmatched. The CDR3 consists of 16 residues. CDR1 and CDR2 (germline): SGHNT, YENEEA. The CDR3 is CASSTLDRGNNQPQHL. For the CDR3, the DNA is TGTGCCAGCAGCACCCTGGACAGGGGTAACAATCAGCCCCAGCATCTT.

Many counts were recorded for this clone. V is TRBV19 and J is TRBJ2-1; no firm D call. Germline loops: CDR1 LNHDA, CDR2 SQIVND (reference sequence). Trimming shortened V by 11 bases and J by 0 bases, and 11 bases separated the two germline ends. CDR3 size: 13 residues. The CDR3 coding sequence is TGTGCCTCAAAAGGCGTCTCCTACAATGAGCAGTTCTTC. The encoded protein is CASKGVSYNEQFF.

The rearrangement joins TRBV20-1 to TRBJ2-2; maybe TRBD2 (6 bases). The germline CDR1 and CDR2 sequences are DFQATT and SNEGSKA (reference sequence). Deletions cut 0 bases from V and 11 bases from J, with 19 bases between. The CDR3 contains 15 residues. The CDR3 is CSARERGRNTCELFF. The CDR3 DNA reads TGCAGTGCTAGAGAACGGGGGAGAAACACCTGTGAGCTGTTTTTT.

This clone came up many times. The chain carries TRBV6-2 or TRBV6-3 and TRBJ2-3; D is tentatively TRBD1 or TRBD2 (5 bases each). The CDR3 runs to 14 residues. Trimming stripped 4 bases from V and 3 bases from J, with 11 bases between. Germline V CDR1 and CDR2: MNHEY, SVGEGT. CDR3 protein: CASSLGVVTDTQYF. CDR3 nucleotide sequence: TGTGCCAGCAGTTTGGGGGTTGTGACAGATACGCAGTATTTT.

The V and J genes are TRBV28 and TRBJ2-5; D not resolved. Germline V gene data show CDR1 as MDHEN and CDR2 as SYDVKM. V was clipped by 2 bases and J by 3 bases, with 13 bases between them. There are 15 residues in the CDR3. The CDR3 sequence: CASSLGKIREETQYF. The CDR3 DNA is TGTGCCAGCAGTTTAGGTAAGATAAGGGAAGAGACCCAGTACTTC.

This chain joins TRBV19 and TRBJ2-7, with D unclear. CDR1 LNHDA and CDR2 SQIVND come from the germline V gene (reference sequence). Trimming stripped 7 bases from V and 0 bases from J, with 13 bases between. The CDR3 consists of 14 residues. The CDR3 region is CASMPTIGSYEQYF. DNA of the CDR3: TGTGCCAGTATGCCCACCATCGGCTCCTACGAGCAGTACTTC.

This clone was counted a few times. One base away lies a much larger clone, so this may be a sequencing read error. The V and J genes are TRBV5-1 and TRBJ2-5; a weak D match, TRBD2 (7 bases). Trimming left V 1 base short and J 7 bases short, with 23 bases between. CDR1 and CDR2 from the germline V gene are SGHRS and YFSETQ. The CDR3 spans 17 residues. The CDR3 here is CASSLTGGLGGQGTQYF. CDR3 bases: TGCGCCAGCAGCTTGACGGGGGGCCTGGGGGGCCAGGGGACCCAGTACTTC.

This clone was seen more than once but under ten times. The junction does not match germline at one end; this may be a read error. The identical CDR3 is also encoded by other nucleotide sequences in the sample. CDR3 protein: CASRGQGATDTQYF. CDR3 nucleotide sequence: TGTGCCAGCAGGGGACAGGGTGCGACAGATACTCAGTATTTT. The V and J genes are TRBV6-1 and TRBJ2-3; TRBD1 matches 9 bases. CDR1 is MNHNS and CDR2 is SASEGT in the germline V gene. The CDR3 loop spans 14 amino acids.

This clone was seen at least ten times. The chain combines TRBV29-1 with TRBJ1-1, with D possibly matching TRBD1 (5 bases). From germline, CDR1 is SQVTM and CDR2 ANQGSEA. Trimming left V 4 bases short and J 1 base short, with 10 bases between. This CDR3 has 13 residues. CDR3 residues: CSVGEQENTEAFF. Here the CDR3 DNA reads TGCAGCGTTGGCGAACAGGAGAACACTGAAGCTTTCTTT. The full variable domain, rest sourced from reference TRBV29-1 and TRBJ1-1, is SAVISQKPSRDICQRGTSLTIQCQVDSQVTMMFWYRQQPGQSLTLIATANQGSEATYESGFVIDKFPISRPNLTFSTLTVSNMSPEDSSIYLCSVGEQENTEAFFGQGTRLTVV.

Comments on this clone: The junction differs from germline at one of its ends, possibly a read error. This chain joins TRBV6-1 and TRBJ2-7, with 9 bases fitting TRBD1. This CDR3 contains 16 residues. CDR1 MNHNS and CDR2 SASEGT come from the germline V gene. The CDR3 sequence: CAGSEARWDRAYEQYF. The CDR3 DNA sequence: TGTGCCGGCAGTGAAGCTCGTTGGGACAGGGCCTACGAGCAGTACTTC.

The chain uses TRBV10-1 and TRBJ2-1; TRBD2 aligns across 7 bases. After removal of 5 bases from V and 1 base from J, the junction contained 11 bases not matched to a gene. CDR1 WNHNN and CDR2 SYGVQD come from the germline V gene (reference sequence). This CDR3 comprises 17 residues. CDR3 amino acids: CASSMSGGPISYNEQFF. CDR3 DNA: TGCGCCAGCAGTATGTCGGGAGGTCCCATATCCTACAATGAGCAGTTCTTC.

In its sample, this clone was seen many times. CDR3 DNA sequence: TGTGCCAGCAGCCCAACCGAAGGAGCGGCCTACGAGCAGTACTTC. It yields the protein CASSPTEGAAYEQYF. The chain is built from TRBV4-2 and TRBJ2-7, with D possibly matching TRBD2 (5 bases). Between the trimmed V and J ends, which lost 4 bases and 2 bases, there was a span of 15 bases. The germline V gene encodes CDR1 LGHNA and CDR2 YNFKEQ. This CDR3 has 15 amino acids.

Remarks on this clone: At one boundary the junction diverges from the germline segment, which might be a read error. CDR3 DNA sequence: TGTGCCAGTAGTGACATCTGTGAGCAGTTCTTC. It translates to CASSDICEQFF. The J gene is TRBJ2-1, the V gene TRBV2; D call uncertain. The CDR3 is 11 amino acids. Per germline, CDR1 SNHLY and CDR2 FYNNEI.

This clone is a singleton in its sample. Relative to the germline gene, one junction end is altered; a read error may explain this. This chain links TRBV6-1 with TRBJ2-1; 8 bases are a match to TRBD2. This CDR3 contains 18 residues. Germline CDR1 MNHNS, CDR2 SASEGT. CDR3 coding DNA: TGTGCCAGCATTGAGCCCCAGCGGGAGTTGGCCCAGAAGCATGAGCACTTCTTC. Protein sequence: CASIEPQRELAQKHEHFF.

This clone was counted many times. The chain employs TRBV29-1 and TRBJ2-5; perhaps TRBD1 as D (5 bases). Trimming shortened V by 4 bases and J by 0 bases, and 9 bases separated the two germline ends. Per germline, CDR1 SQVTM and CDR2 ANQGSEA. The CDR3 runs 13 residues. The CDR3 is CSVVGRDQETQYF. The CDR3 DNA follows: TGCAGCGTTGTTGGCAGGGACCAAGAGACCCAGTACTTC.

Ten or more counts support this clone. CDR3 residues: CASSPRTGGLGTEAFF. The CDR3 bases are TGTGCCAGCAGCCCACGGACAGGGGGCTTGGGGACTGAAGCTTTCTTT. The chain is built from TRBV9 and TRBJ1-1; TRBD1 agrees at 11 bases. CDR1 is SGDLS, CDR2 YYNGEE, per germline. The CDR3 consists of 16 residues. J gave up 5 bases and V 4 bases, and 10 bases lay outside the gene matches. The full variable domain, in which reference TRBV9 and TRBJ1-1 provide the parts outside the CDR3, is DSGVTQTPKHLITATGQRVTLRCSPRSGDLSVYWYQQSLDQGLQFLIQYYNGEERAKGNILERFSAQQFPDLHSELNLSSLELGDSALYFCASSPRTGGLGTEAFFGQGTRLTVV.

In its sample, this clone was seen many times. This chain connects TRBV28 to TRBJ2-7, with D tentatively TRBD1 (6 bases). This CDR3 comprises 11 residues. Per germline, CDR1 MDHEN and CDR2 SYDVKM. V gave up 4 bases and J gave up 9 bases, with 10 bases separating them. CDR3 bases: TGTGCCAGCAGTTCACAGGGTTGGCAGTACTTC. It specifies CASSSQGWQYF.

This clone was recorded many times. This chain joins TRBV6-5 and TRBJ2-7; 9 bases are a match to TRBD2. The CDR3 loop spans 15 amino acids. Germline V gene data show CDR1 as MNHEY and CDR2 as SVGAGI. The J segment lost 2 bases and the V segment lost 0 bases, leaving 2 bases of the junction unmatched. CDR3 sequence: CASSYSASGTYEQYF. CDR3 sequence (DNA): TGTGCCAGCAGTTACTCGGCTAGCGGGACCTACGAGCAGTACTTC.